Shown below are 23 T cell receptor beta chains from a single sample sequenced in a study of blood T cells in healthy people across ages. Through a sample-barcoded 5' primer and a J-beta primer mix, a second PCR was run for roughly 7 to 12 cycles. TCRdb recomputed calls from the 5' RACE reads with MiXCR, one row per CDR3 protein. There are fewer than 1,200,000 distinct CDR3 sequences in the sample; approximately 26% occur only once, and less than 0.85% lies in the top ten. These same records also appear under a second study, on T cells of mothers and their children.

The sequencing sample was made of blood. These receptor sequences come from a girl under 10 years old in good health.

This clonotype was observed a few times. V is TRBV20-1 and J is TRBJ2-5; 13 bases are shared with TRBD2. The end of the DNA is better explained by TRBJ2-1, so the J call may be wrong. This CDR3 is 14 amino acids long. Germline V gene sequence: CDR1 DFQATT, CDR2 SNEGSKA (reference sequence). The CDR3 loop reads CSARSTSGRHEQFF. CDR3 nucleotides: TGCAGTGCTAGATCGACTAGCGGGAGGCATGAGCAGTTCTTC.

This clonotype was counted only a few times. CDR3 nucleotide sequence: TGTGCCAGCAGTGATGGCAGGGGCTATAATTCACCCCTCCACTTT. It specifies CASSDGRGYNSPLHF. The V and J genes are TRBV2 and TRBJ1-6, with D possibly matching TRBD1 (6 bases). The CDR3 totals 15 residues. V was trimmed by 3 bases and J by 3 bases, leaving 9 bases between them. In germline, CDR1 is SNHLY, CDR2 FYNNEI.

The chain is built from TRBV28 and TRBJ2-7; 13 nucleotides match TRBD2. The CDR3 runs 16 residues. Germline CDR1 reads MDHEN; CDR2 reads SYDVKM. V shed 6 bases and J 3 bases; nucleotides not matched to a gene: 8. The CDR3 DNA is TGTGCCAGCAGCCCCGGACTAGCGGGAGCGTACTACGAGCAGTACTTC. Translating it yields CASSPGLAGAYYEQYF. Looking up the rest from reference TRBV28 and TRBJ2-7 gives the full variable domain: DVKVTQSSRYLVKRTGEKVFLECVQDMDHENMFWYRQDPGLGLRLIYFSYDVKMKEKGDIPEGYSVSREKKERFSLILESASTNQTSMYLCASSPGLAGAYYEQYFGPGTRLTVT.

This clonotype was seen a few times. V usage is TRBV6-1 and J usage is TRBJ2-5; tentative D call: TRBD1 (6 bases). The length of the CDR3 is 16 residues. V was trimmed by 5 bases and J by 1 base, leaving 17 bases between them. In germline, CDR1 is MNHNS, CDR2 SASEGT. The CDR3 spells CASSTAGTSGQETQYF. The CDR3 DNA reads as TGTGCCAGCAGTACCGCCGGGACATCGGGCCAAGAGACCCAGTACTTC.

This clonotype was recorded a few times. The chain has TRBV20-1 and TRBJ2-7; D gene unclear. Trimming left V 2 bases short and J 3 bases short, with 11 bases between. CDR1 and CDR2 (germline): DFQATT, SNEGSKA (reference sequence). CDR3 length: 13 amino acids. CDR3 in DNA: TGCAGTGCTAGAAGCTACGAGAGCTACGAGCAGTACTTC. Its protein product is CSARSYESYEQYF.

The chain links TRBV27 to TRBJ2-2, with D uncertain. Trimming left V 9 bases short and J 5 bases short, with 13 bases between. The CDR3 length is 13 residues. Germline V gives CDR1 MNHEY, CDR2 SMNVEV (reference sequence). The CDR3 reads CASTTTSTGELFF. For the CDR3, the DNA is TGTGCCAGTACTACCACATCGACCGGGGAGCTGTTTTTT.

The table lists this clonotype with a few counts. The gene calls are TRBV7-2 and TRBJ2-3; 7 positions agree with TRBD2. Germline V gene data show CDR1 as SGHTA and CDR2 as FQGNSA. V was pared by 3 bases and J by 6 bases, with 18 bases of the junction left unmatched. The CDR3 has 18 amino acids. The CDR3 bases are TGTGCCAGCAGCTTTTCAGTCTTTTCGGCGGGGGTAGAGGATACGCAGTATTTT. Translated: CASSFSVFSAGVEDTQYF.

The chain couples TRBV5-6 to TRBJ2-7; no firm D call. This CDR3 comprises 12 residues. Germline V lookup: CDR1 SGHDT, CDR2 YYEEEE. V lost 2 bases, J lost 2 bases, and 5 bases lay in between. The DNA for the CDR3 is TGTGCCAGCAGCTTTTACACCTACGAGCAGTACTTC. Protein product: CASSFYTYEQYF. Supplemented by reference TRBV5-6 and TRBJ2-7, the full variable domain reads DAGVTQSPTHLIKTRGQQVTLRCSPKSGHDTVSWYQQALGQGPQFIFQYYEEEERQRGNFPDRFSGHQFPNYSSELNVNALLLGDSALYLCASSFYTYEQYFGPGTRLTVT.

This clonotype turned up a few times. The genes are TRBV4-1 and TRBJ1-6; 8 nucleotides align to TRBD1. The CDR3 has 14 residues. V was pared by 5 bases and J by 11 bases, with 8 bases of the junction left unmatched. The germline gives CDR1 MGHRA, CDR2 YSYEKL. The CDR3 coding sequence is TGCGCCAGCAGCTACGGACAGGGAAGGACACCCCTCCACTTT. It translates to CASSYGQGRTPLHF.

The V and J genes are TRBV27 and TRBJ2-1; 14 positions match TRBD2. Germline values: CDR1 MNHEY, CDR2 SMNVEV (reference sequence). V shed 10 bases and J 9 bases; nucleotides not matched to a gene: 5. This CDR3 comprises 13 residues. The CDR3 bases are TGTGCCACAGGACTAGCGGGAGGTATTGAGCAGTTCTTC. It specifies CATGLAGGIEQFF.

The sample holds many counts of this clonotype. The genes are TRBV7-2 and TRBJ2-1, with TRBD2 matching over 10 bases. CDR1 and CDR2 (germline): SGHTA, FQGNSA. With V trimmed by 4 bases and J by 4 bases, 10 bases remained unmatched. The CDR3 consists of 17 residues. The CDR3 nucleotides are TGTGCCAGCAGCTGGGGTCGTGTAGCGGGAGGATACAATGAGCAGTTCTTC. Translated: CASSWGRVAGGYNEQFF.

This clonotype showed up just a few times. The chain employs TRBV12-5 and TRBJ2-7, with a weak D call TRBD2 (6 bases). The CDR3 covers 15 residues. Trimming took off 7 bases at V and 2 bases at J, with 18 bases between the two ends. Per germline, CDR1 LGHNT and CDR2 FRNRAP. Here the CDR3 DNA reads TGTGCTAGTGCCTTTCGGGACTCCGGGGCCTACGAGCAGTACTTC. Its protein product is CASAFRDSGAYEQYF.

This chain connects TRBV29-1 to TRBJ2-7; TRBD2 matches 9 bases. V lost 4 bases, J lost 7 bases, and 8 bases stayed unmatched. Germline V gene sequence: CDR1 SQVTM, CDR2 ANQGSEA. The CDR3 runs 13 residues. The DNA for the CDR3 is TGCAGCGTTGCGACTAGCGGTTTGAATGAGCAGTACTTC. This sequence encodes CSVATSGLNEQYF.

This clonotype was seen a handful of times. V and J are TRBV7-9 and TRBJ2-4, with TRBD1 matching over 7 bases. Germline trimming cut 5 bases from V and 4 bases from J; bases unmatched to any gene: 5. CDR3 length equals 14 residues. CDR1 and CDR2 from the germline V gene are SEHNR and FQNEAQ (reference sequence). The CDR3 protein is CASSPRQGKNIQYF. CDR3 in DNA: TGTGCCAGCAGCCCAAGACAGGGTAAAAACATTCAGTACTTC.

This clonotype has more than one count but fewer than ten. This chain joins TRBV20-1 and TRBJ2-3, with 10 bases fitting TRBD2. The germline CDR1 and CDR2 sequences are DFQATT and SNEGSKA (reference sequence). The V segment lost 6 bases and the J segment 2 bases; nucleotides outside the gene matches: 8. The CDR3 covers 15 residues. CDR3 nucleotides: TGCAGTGCCAGTCCCCTAGCGGGGGTCACAGATACGCAGTATTTT. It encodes CSASPLAGVTDTQYF.

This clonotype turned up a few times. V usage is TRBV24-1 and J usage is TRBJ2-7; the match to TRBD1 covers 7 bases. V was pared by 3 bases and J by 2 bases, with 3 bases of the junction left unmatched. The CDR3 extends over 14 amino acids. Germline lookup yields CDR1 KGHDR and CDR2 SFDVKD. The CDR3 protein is CATSDTGVPYEQYF. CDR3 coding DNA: TGTGCCACCAGTGATACAGGGGTCCCCTACGAGCAGTACTTC.

CDR3 sequence: CASSLAGPNSYNEQFF. CDR3 sequence (DNA): TGTGCCAGCAGTCTCGCGGGACCTAACTCCTACAATGAGCAGTTCTTC. The V call is TRBV27, the J call TRBJ2-1; tentative D call: TRBD2 (6 bases). This CDR3 has 16 residues. Looked up from germline, CDR1 is MNHEY and CDR2 is SMNVEV (reference sequence). Trimming pared 5 bases from V and 0 bases from J, leaving 14 bases between.

CDR3 loop: CSVEDPGQTNTGELFF. The CDR3 nucleotides are TGCAGCGTTGAAGATCCCGGACAGACCAACACCGGGGAGCTGTTTTTT. The gene calls are TRBV29-1 and TRBJ2-2, with D maybe TRBD1 (6 bases). Germline V gene sequence: CDR1 SQVTM, CDR2 ANQGSEA. The CDR3 is 16 residues long. Between the trimmed V and J ends, which lost 0 bases and 2 bases, there was a span of 13 bases.

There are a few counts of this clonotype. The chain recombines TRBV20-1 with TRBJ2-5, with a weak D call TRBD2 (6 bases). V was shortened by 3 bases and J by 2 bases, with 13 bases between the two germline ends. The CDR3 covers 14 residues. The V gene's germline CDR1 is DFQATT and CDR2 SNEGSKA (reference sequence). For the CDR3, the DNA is TGCAGTGCTAGTACGGGAGTGCGGCAAGAGACCCAGTACTTC. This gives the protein CSASTGVRQETQYF.

In nucleotides, the CDR3 is TGCAGCGTTGGACAGGGGGCCTCTTTGAACACTGAAGCTTTCTTT. This encodes CSVGQGASLNTEAFF. The genes are TRBV29-1 and TRBJ1-1, with 10 bases matching TRBD1. The V and J ends lost 4 bases and 0 bases, in that order; junction bases with no gene match: 5. This CDR3 region has 15 residues. Germline assignment: CDR1 SQVTM and CDR2 ANQGSEA.

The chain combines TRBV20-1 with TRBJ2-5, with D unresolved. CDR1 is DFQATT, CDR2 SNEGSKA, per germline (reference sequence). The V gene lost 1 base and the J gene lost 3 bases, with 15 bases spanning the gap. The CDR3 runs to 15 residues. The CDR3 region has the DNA TGCAGTGCTAGAGGGCCCACCGGCGAGAAAGAGACCCAGTACTTC. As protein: CSARGPTGEKETQYF.

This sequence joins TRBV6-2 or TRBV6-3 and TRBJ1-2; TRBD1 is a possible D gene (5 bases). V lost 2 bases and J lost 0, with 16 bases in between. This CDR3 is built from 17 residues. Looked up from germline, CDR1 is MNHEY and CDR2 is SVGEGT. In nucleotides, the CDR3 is TGTGCCAGCAGTTACCCCCTTCAACAGGCTACTAACTATGGCTACACCTTC. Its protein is CASSYPLQQATNYGYTF.

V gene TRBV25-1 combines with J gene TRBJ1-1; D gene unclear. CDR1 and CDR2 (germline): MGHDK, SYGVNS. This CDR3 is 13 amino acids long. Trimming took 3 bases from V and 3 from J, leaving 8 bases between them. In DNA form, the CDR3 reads TGTGCCAGCAGTGACCTGGGAGACACTGAAGCTTTCTTT. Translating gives CASSDLGDTEAFF.